These 32 T cell receptor beta chains share one sample of origin, sequenced in a study of T cells expressing NK-cell markers. After re-calling the 5' RACE reads, TCRdb lists one entry per CDR3 protein, DNA absent. The ten most abundant clones cover roughly 10% of a sample with 350,000 to 400,000 distinct CDR3 sequences. Sequencing was carried out using blood T cells: a sorted CD56 or NKG2C T cell subset, CD4+ or CD8+ T cells, or bulk PBMC T cells (not recorded which). The receptor set was obtained from a woman in her forties or fifties in good health.

The genes are TRBV6-5 and TRBJ1-3; as DNA is missing, the TRBD1 call by TCRdb cannot be tested. This CDR3 is 19 amino acids long. Looked up from germline, CDR1 is MNHEY and CDR2 is SVGAGI. The CDR3 sequence: CASSYYPSITGGSGNTIYF.

This chain links TRBV24-1 with TRBJ2-3; TCRdb picks TRBD1, but there is no DNA to check that call. Germline loops: CDR1 KGHDR, CDR2 SFDVKD. This CDR3 spans 17 amino acids. The CDR3 loop reads CATSDLQGPGNTDTQYF.

The rearrangement uses TRBV6-5 and TRBJ2-3; the D call of TRBD1 rests on TCRdb alone, since no DNA is present to check it. The CDR3 consists of 15 residues. The V gene's germline CDR1 is MNHEY and CDR2 SVGAGI. The CDR3 protein is CASRNTGSSTDTQYF.

This chain joins TRBV11-3 and TRBJ1-1; as DNA is missing, the TRBD1 call by TCRdb cannot be tested. CDR3 length equals 16 residues. Germline CDR1 and CDR2: SGHNT and YENEEA. The CDR3 region is CASSRGQLGPGAEAFF.

The chain joins TRBV12-3 or TRBV12-4 to TRBJ2-3; TCRdb designates TRBD2, a call that cannot be tested without DNA. The CDR3 is 16 residues long. This CDR3 reads CASSLQGRSGTDTQYF.

The chain employs TRBV7-8 and TRBJ2-1; TCRdb's assignment of TRBD2 cannot be checked, as there is no DNA. Germline V gene sequence: CDR1 SGHVS, CDR2 FQNEAQ. The CDR3 sequence is 12 residues long. Here the CDR3 reads CASSLLVYEQFF.

This chain uses TRBV7-9 with TRBJ2-3. The CDR3 covers 16 residues. Germline lookup yields CDR1 SEHNR and CDR2 FQNEAQ (reference sequence). CDR3 sequence: CASSLGVSPLTDTQYF. Using reference TRBV7-9 and TRBJ2-3 for the parts outside the CDR3, the full variable domain is DTGVSQNPRHKITKRGQNVTFRCDPISEHNRLYWYRQTLGQGPEFLTYFQNEAQLEKSRLLSDRFSAERPKGSFSTLEIQRTEQGDSAMYLCASSLGVSPLTDTQYFGPGTRLTVL.

The chain recombines TRBV12-3 or TRBV12-4 with TRBJ2-2; without DNA, the TCRdb call of TRBD2 cannot be checked. The CDR3 has 17 residues. CDR3 amino acids: CASSFHRLAGVVAELFF.

The chain is built from TRBV7-2 and TRBJ1-5; checking the TCRdb D call of TRBD1 is not possible without DNA. The CDR3 consists of 14 residues. Germline CDR1 reads SGHTA; CDR2 reads FQGNSA. CDR3 in amino acids: CASSRRQGMQPQHF.

The chain couples TRBV5-1 to TRBJ2-1; with no DNA, the TCRdb D assignment of TRBD1 cannot be verified. The CDR3 has 16 amino acids. CDR1 SGHRS and CDR2 YFSETQ come from the germline V gene. This CDR3 reads CASSPQAGQGVNEQFF.

The rearrangement uses TRBV27 and TRBJ2-7. Germline V gene sequence: CDR1 MNHEY, CDR2 SMNVEV (reference sequence). The CDR3 runs 16 residues. The CDR3 here is CASSWMGTNRYYEQYF.

The chain combines TRBV6-1 with TRBJ2-1; no DNA is available, so the TRBD2 call from TCRdb remains unchecked. Germline-derived CDR1 and CDR2 are MNHNS and SASEGT. This CDR3 spans 14 amino acids. CDR3: CATLGLAGLNEQFF.

The chain links TRBV12-3 or TRBV12-4 to TRBJ2-1. There are 12 residues in the CDR3. The CDR3 protein is CASNEAYNEQFF.

This rearrangement joins TRBV7-9 to TRBJ2-7. The CDR3 totals 13 residues. Germline CDR1 reads SEHNR; CDR2 reads FQNEAQ (reference sequence). CDR3 region: CASSLASVYEQYF.

The chain employs TRBV6-5 and TRBJ2-5; TCRdb outputs TRBD2, but without DNA this stays unchecked. The CDR3 contains 16 residues. Looked up from germline, CDR1 is MNHEY and CDR2 is SVGAGI. The CDR3 sequence is CASSYGPGPAVETQYF.

The chain joins TRBV20-1 to TRBJ2-7; the D gene TCRdb calls, TRBD1, cannot be checked with no DNA. From germline, CDR1 is DFQATT and CDR2 SNEGSKA (reference sequence). The CDR3 spans 13 residues. This CDR3 is CSARTGASYEQYF.

The rearrangement links TRBV11-3 to TRBJ2-1. This CDR3 comprises 13 residues. In germline, CDR1 is SGHNT, CDR2 YENEEA. The CDR3: CASSHIRNNEQFF.

This chain uses TRBV20-1 with TRBJ2-1; TCRdb proposes TRBD2, but this gene call is untestable without DNA. Germline-derived CDR1 and CDR2 are DFQATT and SNEGSKA (reference sequence). This CDR3 has 15 residues. CDR3 sequence reads: CSAARTSGARDEQFF.

This rearrangement joins TRBV5-6 to TRBJ2-5. Per germline, CDR1 SGHDT and CDR2 YYEEEE. This CDR3 has 13 residues. The CDR3 protein is CASTFARLETQYF.

This chain uses TRBV6-1 with TRBJ1-1. Germline CDR1 and CDR2: MNHNS and SASEGT. The CDR3 is made up of 14 amino acids. This CDR3 reads CASSEARGITEAFF.

This chain joins TRBV25-1 and TRBJ2-1; TCRdb calls TRBD1, which cannot be checked without DNA. The germline V gene has CDR1 MGHDK and CDR2 SYGVNS. The CDR3 runs to 15 residues. The CDR3 sequence is CASSETGLRGDEQFF.

V usage is TRBV7-9 and J usage is TRBJ2-6. The CDR3 loop spans 16 amino acids. The germline V gene encodes CDR1 SEHNR and CDR2 FQNEAQ (reference sequence). CDR3 sequence reads: CALGLALSSGANVLTF.

The chain has TRBV4-1 and TRBJ1-4; there is no DNA to check the TCRdb D call of TRBD1. The CDR3 spans 14 residues. CDR1 is MGHRA and CDR2 is YSYEKL in the germline V gene. CDR3 sequence reads: CASSQQGAGEKLFF.

The genes are TRBV12-2 and TRBJ2-5. TRBV12-2 is deemed a pseudogene. The CDR3 consists of 14 residues. CDR3 sequence reads: CASRLTEGKETQYF.

This chain uses TRBV5-1 with TRBJ2-3; TCRdb's D call of TRBD1 is untestable without DNA. The CDR3 spans 15 residues. Germline V CDR1 and CDR2: SGHRS, YFSETQ. CDR3 sequence: CASRGGIGMTDTQYF. Supplemented by reference TRBV5-1 and TRBJ2-3, the full variable domain reads KAGVTQTPRYLIKTRGQQVTLSCSPISGHRSVSWYQQTPGQGLQFLFEYFSETQRNKGNFPGRFSGRQFSNSRSEMNVSTLELGDSALYLCASRGGIGMTDTQYFGPGTRLTVL.

V gene TRBV10-3 combines with J gene TRBJ2-3; TCRdb selects TRBD1, and the lack of DNA leaves this call unchecked. CDR1 and CDR2 (germline): ENHRY, SYGVKD. This CDR3 has 15 residues. The chain's CDR3 is CASKTGLAGTDTQYF.

V and J are TRBV4-1 and TRBJ1-5. Germline V CDR1 and CDR2: MGHRA, YSYEKL. The CDR3 contains 12 residues. The chain's CDR3 is CASSQGGLPQHF.

The CDR3 loop reads CASSLTGITGELFF. This chain uses TRBV12-3 or TRBV12-4 with TRBJ2-2. There are 14 residues in the CDR3.

The chain is built from TRBV5-1 and TRBJ2-7; TCRdb picks TRBD1, but there is no DNA to check that call. The CDR3 runs 13 residues. Germline V gives CDR1 SGHRS, CDR2 YFSETQ. CDR3: CASSYRGQVEQYF.

V is TRBV6-1 and J is TRBJ2-3; TCRdb indicates TRBD2, and absent DNA this call remains unverified. CDR1 is MNHNS and CDR2 is SASEGT in the germline V gene. The length of the CDR3 is 16 residues. The CDR3 protein is CASSYSTSAGTDTQYF.

V is TRBV20-1 and J is TRBJ2-5; checking the TCRdb D call of TRBD2 is not possible without DNA. This CDR3 has 19 residues. Per germline, CDR1 DFQATT and CDR2 SNEGSKA (reference sequence). The CDR3 region is CSARGRGLAPGRGGETQYF.

The rearrangement links TRBV2 to TRBJ1-1; without DNA, the TCRdb call of TRBD1 cannot be checked. The CDR3 consists of 13 residues. From germline, CDR1 is SNHLY and CDR2 FYNNEI. CDR3 in amino acids: CASRGGAATEAFF.